Following are 30 T cell receptor beta chains from one sample sequenced in a study of blood T cell repertoires in COVID-19. Only in-frame clones appear in the TCRdb table, and some are missing; sequencing was by immunoSEQ multiplex PCR. The sample lists about 210,000 clones, 84% occurring once. Sequenced: peripheral blood. All receptors derive from a woman aged 50 to 60 with active or convalescent COVID-19.

The chain carries TRBV5-4 and TRBJ2-3; D might be TRBD2 (6 bases). This CDR3 is 16 amino acids long. The germline V gene encodes CDR1 SGHNT and CDR2 YYREEE (reference sequence). V was cut by 6 bases and J by 2 bases, with 19 bases left in between. The CDR3 protein is CASTRRRDRVTDTQYF. The DNA of the CDR3 is TGTGCCAGCACCCGCCGGAGGGACCGCGTCACAGATACGCAGTATTTT.

The chain joins TRBV10-3 to TRBJ1-2, with TRBD1 identical over 7 bases. J gave up 0 bases and V 5 bases, and 12 bases lay outside the gene matches. This CDR3 is built from 17 residues. The germline gives CDR1 ENHRY, CDR2 SYGVKD. CDR3 residues: CAISSDRTLTSNYGYTF. CDR3 in DNA: TGTGCCATCAGTTCGGACAGGACCCTAACCTCTAACTATGGCTACACCTTC.

The CDR3: CATSDSGQDGDEQFF. Here the CDR3 DNA reads TGTGCCACCAGTGATTCCGGACAGGATGGAGATGAGCAGTTCTTC. The genes are TRBV24-1 and TRBJ2-1; 7 bases match TRBD1. V shed 2 bases, J shed 8 bases, and the junction held 8 bases outside the gene matches. Germline V gene data show CDR1 as KGHDR and CDR2 as SFDVKD. CDR3 length: 15 amino acids.

The chain employs TRBV3-1 (or the pseudogene TRBV3-2) and TRBJ1-3, with 10 bases that match TRBD1. This CDR3 has 16 residues. Germline-derived CDR1 and CDR2 are LGHDT and YNNKEL (reference sequence). V was pared by 7 bases and J by 3 bases, with 9 bases of the junction left unmatched. CDR3 sequence: CASTQTGGADGNTIYF. CDR3 DNA: TGTGCCAGCACACAGACAGGGGGCGCGGATGGAAACACCATATATTTT.

The chain joins TRBV7-9 to TRBJ1-3; D unresolved. The ends were cut back, 5 bases at V and 2 bases at J, with 16 bases in the middle. The CDR3 consists of 16 residues. Germline assignment: CDR1 SEHNR and CDR2 FQNEAQ (reference sequence). The CDR3 DNA is TGTGCCAGCAGCCTCACTGATATGGCGGCTGGAAACACCATATATTTT. It is translated as CASSLTDMAAGNTIYF.

The rearrangement joins TRBV28 to TRBJ1-5, with D possibly being TRBD1 (5 bases). The germline gives CDR1 MDHEN, CDR2 SYDVKM. V was cut by 6 bases and J by 2 bases, with 17 bases left in between. The CDR3 spans 16 residues. The CDR3 DNA sequence: TGTGCCAGCAGACCCCATGGGGGGGAAGGCAATCAGCCCCAGCATTTT. Residues: CASRPHGGEGNQPQHF. Supplemented by reference TRBV28 and TRBJ1-5, the full variable domain reads DVKVTQSSRYLVKRTGEKVFLECVQDMDHENMFWYRQDPGLGLRLIYFSYDVKMKEKGDIPEGYSVSREKKERFSLILESASTNQTSMYLCASRPHGGEGNQPQHFGDGTRLSIL.

This rearrangement joins TRBV4-2 to TRBJ2-2; the match to TRBD2 covers 8 bases. The CDR3 covers 20 residues. Germline values: CDR1 LGHNA, CDR2 YNFKEQ. J gave up 3 bases and V 2 bases, and 17 bases lay outside the gene matches. CDR3 nucleotides: TGTGCCAGCAGCCAAAGACTTGGCGGGGGGCCTTCATGGGACACCGGGGAGCTGTTTTTT. Translating it yields CASSQRLGGGPSWDTGELFF.

The J gene is TRBJ1-5, the V gene TRBV5-1; TRBD1 is a possible D gene (5 bases). CDR1 and CDR2 from the germline V gene are SGHRS and YFSETQ. V was trimmed by 4 bases and J by 7 bases, leaving 18 bases between them. This CDR3 is built from 15 residues. CDR3 bases: TGCGCCAGCAGCCCCAACCCAGGGTCCGGACAGCCCCAGCATTTT. Its translation: CASSPNPGSGQPQHF.

With respect to this clone: The sample contains more than one DNA sequence encoding this CDR3. The V and J genes are TRBV9 and TRBJ2-7; 10 bases map to TRBD1. CDR1 and CDR2 from the germline V gene are SGDLS and YYNGEE. The V and J ends lost 2 bases and 3 bases, in that order; junction bases with no gene match: 2. The CDR3 is made up of 14 amino acids. As DNA, the CDR3 is TGTGCCAGCAGCGTCGGGACAGGGGACTACGAGCAGTACTTC. Its protein is CASSVGTGDYEQYF.

V and J are TRBV13 and TRBJ2-3; 9 nucleotides agree with TRBD2. CDR1 and CDR2 (germline): PRHDT, FYEKMQ (reference sequence). The CDR3 totals 15 residues. With V trimmed by 1 base and J by 5 bases, 4 bases remained unmatched. This CDR3 reads CASSLEAGGQDTQYF. As DNA, the CDR3 is TGTGCCAGCAGCTTAGAGGCGGGGGGGCAAGATACGCAGTATTTT.

The rearrangement uses TRBV30 and TRBJ1-2; 8 nucleotides match TRBD1. Trimming cost V 4 bases and J 8 bases; bases outside gene matches: 9. The CDR3 runs 13 residues. Germline values: CDR1 GTSNPN, CDR2 SVGIG (reference sequence). CDR3 nucleotide sequence: TGTGCCTGGACCCGGGGACAGGCAAACGGCTACACCTTC. It yields the protein CAWTRGQANGYTF.

The V gene is TRBV28, the J gene TRBJ2-1, with unresolved D. The CDR3 loop spans 15 amino acids. V lost 2 bases and J 9 bases, leaving 17 bases between the germline ends. The germline V gene encodes CDR1 MDHEN and CDR2 SYDVKM. The CDR3 DNA reads as TGTGCCAGCAGTTTAAGATCCCCCGCTCGCGGTGAGCAGTTCTTC. It specifies CASSLRSPARGEQFF.

The chain joins TRBV5-1 to TRBJ1-1, with TRBD1 identical over 7 bases. The CDR3 has 15 amino acids. The trim removed 4 bases at V and 1 base at J, leaving 7 bases unmatched. Looked up from germline, CDR1 is SGHRS and CDR2 is YFSETQ. CDR3 bases: TGCGCCAGCAGCCCCCGGACAGGCCAGAACACTGAAGCTTTCTTT. It translates to CASSPRTGQNTEAFF.

This chain connects TRBV14 to TRBJ1-6; D is perhaps TRBD1 (5 bases). The V end was cut by 1 base, the J end by 12 bases, with 10 bases between. This CDR3 has 13 amino acids. From germline, CDR1 is SGHDN and CDR2 FVKESK. In DNA, the CDR3 is TGTGCCAGCAGCCAAGTTTCCGGGGGACCCCTCCACTTT. It encodes CASSQVSGGPLHF.

The chain has TRBV9 and TRBJ2-6; 8 bases align to TRBD1. The CDR3 totals 19 residues. V lost 4 bases and J lost 2; bases outside the gene matches: 14. CDR1 and CDR2 from the germline V gene are SGDLS and YYNGEE. The CDR3 spells CASSPDAGQGRTGANVLTF. The CDR3 DNA reads TGTGCCAGCAGCCCTGACGCCGGACAGGGAAGAACTGGGGCCAACGTCCTGACTTTC.

V gene TRBV18 combines with J gene TRBJ1-2; possible D gene TRBD1, 6 bases. The germline gives CDR1 KGHSH, CDR2 LQKENI. The V gene lost 2 bases and the J gene lost 8 bases, with 12 bases spanning the gap. The CDR3 is 13 residues long. The CDR3 region is CASSPGGAGGYTF. CDR3 DNA sequence: TGTGCCAGCTCACCAGGGGGCGCCGGAGGCTACACCTTC.

The rearrangement joins TRBV4-1 to TRBJ2-1, with 7 positions matching TRBD2. The V gene's germline CDR1 is MGHRA and CDR2 YSYEKL. Trimming took 0 bases from V and 3 from J; bases not matched to a gene: 14. This CDR3 is 19 amino acids long. In DNA form, the CDR3 reads TGCGCCAGCAGCCAAGACCGCTCCTCGACTAGCAGGTTCTACAATGAGCAGTTCTTC. The encoded protein is CASSQDRSSTSRFYNEQFF.

Comment on this clone: Other nucleotide sequences in the sample specify the same CDR3. The CDR3 here is CASSPGQQETQYF. CDR3 DNA: TGTGCCAGCAGCCCCGGACAACAAGAGACCCAGTACTTC. This sequence joins TRBV11-1 and TRBJ2-5; weak D call: TRBD1 (5 bases). V was cut by 5 bases and J by 2 bases, with 9 bases left in between. The CDR3 length is 13 residues. Germline lookup yields CDR1 SGHAT and CDR2 FQDESV (reference sequence).

The J gene is TRBJ1-2, the V gene TRBV28, with 11 bases that match TRBD1. Germline trimming cut 3 bases from V and 3 bases from J; bases unmatched to any gene: 6. The CDR3 consists of 16 residues. Germline CDR1 and CDR2: MDHEN and SYDVKM. The CDR3 protein is CASSFAGQGVDYGYTF. The CDR3 DNA reads as TGTGCCAGCAGTTTTGCGGGACAGGGGGTTGACTATGGCTACACCTTC.

This clone was counted once. CDR3 in amino acids: CASSVFSPQGGNQPQHF. Written as DNA, the CDR3 is TGTGCCAGCAGCGTCTTTAGCCCCCAGGGCGGCAATCAGCCCCAGCATTTT. The rearrangement links TRBV11-3 to TRBJ1-5; D may be TRBD1 (5 bases). Trimming removed 5 bases from V and 2 bases from J, with 19 bases in between. This CDR3 spans 17 amino acids. In germline, CDR1 is SGHNT, CDR2 YENEEA. The whole variable domain, remainder taken from reference TRBV11-3 and TRBJ1-5, is EAGVVQSPRYKIIEKKQPVAFWCNPISGHNTLYWYLQNLGQGPELLIRYENEEAVDDSQLPKDRFSAERLKGVDSTLKIQPAELGDSAVYLCASSVFSPQGGNQPQHFGDGTRLSIL.

The chain has TRBV29-1 and TRBJ1-1; possible D gene TRBD1, 5 bases. Germline V lookup: CDR1 SQVTM, CDR2 ANQGSEA. CDR3 length: 15 residues. The V end lost 3 bases, the J end lost 6 bases, and 20 bases lay between the germline ends. Here the CDR3 DNA reads TGCAGCGTTGACCCTGGGGGGGAAGGGGTTCCTGAAGCTTTCTTT. Translated, it gives CSVDPGGEGVPEAFF.

V and J are TRBV6-5 and TRBJ2-7, with D tentatively TRBD1 (5 bases). The germline V gene has CDR1 MNHEY and CDR2 SVGAGI. V lost 6 bases and J lost 0, with 12 bases in between. This CDR3 is built from 14 residues. This chain's CDR3 is CASRRQYNSYEQYF. CDR3 in DNA: TGTGCCAGCAGACGACAGTACAACTCCTACGAGCAGTACTTC.

This clone was seen a single time. J is TRBJ2-6 and V is TRBV5-1; D uncertain. There are 15 residues in the CDR3. Germline-derived CDR1 and CDR2 are SGHRS and YFSETQ. Trimming removed 2 bases from V and 4 bases from J, with 10 bases in between. CDR3 sequence (DNA): TGCGCCAGCAGCTTCCCCGATCTAGGGGCCAACGTCCTGACTTTC. This encodes CASSFPDLGANVLTF.

The V and J genes are TRBV5-1 and TRBJ2-1; 7 bases are shared with TRBD2. Germline CDR1 SGHRS, CDR2 YFSETQ. After removal of 4 bases from V and 10 bases from J, the junction contained 17 bases not matched to a gene. The CDR3 is 16 residues long. The CDR3 loop is CASSLGSGLADLEQFF. Written as DNA, the CDR3 is TGCGCCAGCAGCCTGGGGTCCGGGCTAGCGGACCTAGAGCAGTTCTTC.

V and J are TRBV9 and TRBJ1-2; 7 nucleotides line up with TRBD1. Germline-derived CDR1 and CDR2 are SGDLS and YYNGEE. The CDR3 has 14 residues. J gave up 0 bases and V 3 bases, and 2 bases lay outside the gene matches. As DNA, the CDR3 is TGTGCCAGCAGCGCGGGGACAGCTAACTATGGCTACACCTTC. This sequence encodes CASSAGTANYGYTF.

The chain links TRBV4-1 to TRBJ2-7, with 13 bases identical to TRBD2. The V gene's germline CDR1 is MGHRA and CDR2 YSYEKL. The CDR3 is 15 amino acids. V trimming: 4 bases; J trimming: 7 bases; junction bases outside the gene matches: 7. CDR3 residues: CASSRGLAGVGEQYF. In DNA form, the CDR3 reads TGCGCCAGCAGCCGCGGACTAGCGGGAGTTGGGGAGCAGTACTTC.

The chain joins TRBV18 to TRBJ1-3, with unresolved D. Trimming removed 3 bases at V and 2 bases at J, with 17 bases between. This CDR3 is built from 17 residues. Germline CDR1 reads KGHSH; CDR2 reads LQKENI. The CDR3 DNA is TGTGCCAGCTCACCGCAAACGAACATGTTTGCTGGAAACACCATATATTTT. Encoded protein: CASSPQTNMFAGNTIYF.

The rearrangement joins TRBV28 to TRBJ2-5; TRBD1 might be the D (5 bases). The V end was cut by 4 bases, the J end by 2 bases, with 11 bases between. Germline V gene sequence: CDR1 MDHEN, CDR2 SYDVKM. The CDR3 runs 14 residues. CDR3 sequence: CASSSSGRQETQYF. The DNA for the CDR3 is TGTGCCAGCAGTTCCTCAGGGCGACAAGAGACCCAGTACTTC.

CDR3: CASSLAGSANTIYF. The CDR3, as DNA: TGTGCCAGCAGTTTAGCGGGGTCGGCAAACACCATATATTTT. The chain has TRBV28 and TRBJ1-3; no definite D call. The germline CDR1 and CDR2 sequences are MDHEN and SYDVKM. Trimming took 2 bases from V and 6 from J, leaving 11 bases between them. The CDR3 totals 14 residues.

This chain uses TRBV29-1 with TRBJ2-5; weak D call: TRBD1 (6 bases). Germline CDR1 is SQVTM and CDR2 is ANQGSEA. V lost 2 bases and J 6 bases, leaving 13 bases between the germline ends. The CDR3 loop spans 13 amino acids. DNA of the CDR3: TGCAGCGTTGAACCGCAGGGGTTGCAGACCCAGTACTTC. Translated: CSVEPQGLQTQYF.